The T cell receptor beta chain under discussion was sequenced for a study of blood T cells in healthy people across ages. All donors came from Russia, were Caucasian and healthy, and spanned ages roughly 6 to 95. Primed by a sample-barcoded 5' primer and a J-beta primer mix, a second PCR proceeded for about 7 to 12 cycles. TCRdb reprocessed the 5' RACE reads via MiXCR and lists one record per CDR3 protein. The table records 1,100,000 or so distinct CDR3 sequences, less than 50% of them present only once. The CDR3 is 11 amino acids. Study-level points and caveats: Strong correlation existed between TCR beta diversity and naive T cell percentage.

About this clonotype: Its specificity is not known.

The sample was blood. This TCR came from a woman aged 60-70 years in good health. This chain connects TRBV21-1 to TRBJ1-2. TRBV21-1 is a pseudogene segment. The CDR3 nucleotides read TGTGCCAGCAGCACCTTAAATGGCTACACCTTC. It yields the protein CASSTLNGYTF.